The rows below give T cell receptor beta chains drawn from one sample of a study of read filtering for tumor transcriptome and immune sequencing. TCRdb re-called the reads with MiXCR, one entry per CDR3 protein. The sample consists of under 150,000 distinct CDR3 sequences, under 15% of them appearing once. What was sequenced was a population of CD138-negative cells sorted from bone marrow. The receptors come from a donor at least 40 years old with multiple myeloma. Each CDR3 is given with its conserved first and last residue. A D gene is named only where the DNA matches it firmly. Clone size, where shown, is once, few, many, or a class for clones that have expanded.

D gene	J gene	clone size	CDR3 length	V gene	CDR3 protein	CDR3 DNA
.	TRBJ1-1	many	13	TRBV19	CASSFGKNTEAFF	TGTGCCAGTAGTTTCGGAAAGAACACTGAAGCTTTCTTT
.	TRBJ2-1	few	15	TRBV21-1	CASSRAGGRGYRRFF	TGTGCCAGCAGCAGAGCTGGCGGGAGAGGTTACCGACGGTTTTTC
.	TRBJ2-7	many	16	TRBV3-1	CASSRLSLRGSYEQYF	TGTGCCAGCAGCCGCCTGAGTCTGAGGGGGTCCTACGAGCAGTACTTC
.	TRBJ2-5	many	14	TRBV29-1	CSAEGSRGQETQYF	TGCAGCGCAGAAGGTTCGAGGGGACAAGAGACCCAGTACTTC
.	TRBJ2-7	.	12	TRBV7-3	CAVGGGHYEPYF	TGTGCCGTTGGGGGGGGACATTACGAGCCGTACTTC
TRBD2	TRBJ2-7	many	18	TRBV3-1	CASSQEASSGRAQNEQYF	TGTGCCAGCAGCCAAGAAGCTTCTAGCGGGAGGGCCCAGAACGAGCAGTACTTC
.	TRBJ2-2	many	15	TRBV7-2	CASSLARTNTGELFF	TGTGCCAGCAGCTTAGCCCGGACTAACACCGGGGAGCTGTTTTTT
TRBD1	TRBJ1-3	many	15	TRBV7-8	CASSQQGGFGNTIYF	TGTGCCAGCAGCCAACAGGGGGGATTTGGAAACACCATATATTTT
.	TRBJ2-3	.	15	TRBV9	CASSVGGGSTDTPYF	.
TRBD2	TRBJ2-5	many	16	TRBV20-1	CSARLSSWREGETQYF	TGCAGTGCTAGGTTAAGTTCGTGGCGGGAGGGAGAGACCCAGTACTTC
.	TRBJ1-5	many	13	TRBV7-8	CASSSDRPSPQHF	TGTGCCAGCAGCTCCGACAGACCTTCGCCCCAGCATTTT
TRBD2	TRBJ2-1	.	16	TRBV5-4	CASSVAGGPLHNEQFF	TGTGCCAGCAGCGTAGCGGGAGGGCCGCTCCACAATGAGCAGTTCTTC
TRBD2	TRBJ2-1	many	16	TRBV24-1	CATAPSRGRALEEQFF	TGTGCCACCGCCCCTTCTCGCGGGAGGGCCCTAGAGGAGCAGTTCTTC
.	TRBJ2-4	many	16	TRBV14	CASSQLGAGHRGIQYF	TGTGCCAGCAGCCAACTAGGAGCAGGTCACCGGGGCATTCAGTACTTC
.	TRBJ2-3	.	14	TRBV7-2	CASSLAIREDTQYF	TGTGCCAGCAGCTTAGCGATCAGGGAGGATACGCAGTATTTT
.	TRBJ1-2	few	17	TRBV29-1	CSVGPVYRETFNYGHTF	TGCAGCGTTGGACCTGTGTACAGGGAAACTTTTAACTATGGCCACACCTTC